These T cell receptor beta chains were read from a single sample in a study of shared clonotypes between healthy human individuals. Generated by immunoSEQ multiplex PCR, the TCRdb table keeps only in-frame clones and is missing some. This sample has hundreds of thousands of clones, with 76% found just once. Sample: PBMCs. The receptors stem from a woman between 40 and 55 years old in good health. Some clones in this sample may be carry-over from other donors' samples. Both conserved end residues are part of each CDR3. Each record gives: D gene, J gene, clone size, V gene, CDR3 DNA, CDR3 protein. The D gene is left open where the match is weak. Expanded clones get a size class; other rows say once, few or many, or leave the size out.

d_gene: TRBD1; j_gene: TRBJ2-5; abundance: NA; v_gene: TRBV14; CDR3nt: TGTGCCAGCAGCCAAGACTGGAGACAGGGAGAGACCCAGTACTTC; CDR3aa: CASSQDWRQGETQYF
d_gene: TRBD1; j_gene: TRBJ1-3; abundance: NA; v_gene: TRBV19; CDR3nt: TGTGCCAGTCGCCCGGACAGGGGGCGCGGGATTTCTGGAAACACCATATATTTT; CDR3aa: CASRPDRGRGISGNTIYF
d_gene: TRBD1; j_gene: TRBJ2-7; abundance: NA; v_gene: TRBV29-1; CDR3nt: TGCAGCGTTGCCCAGGGACAGATCTACGAGCAGTACTTC; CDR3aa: CSVAQGQIYEQYF
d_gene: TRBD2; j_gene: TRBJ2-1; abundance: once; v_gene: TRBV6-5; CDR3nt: TGTGCCAGCAGTTACCATAGCGGGAGGGCGGGTGAGCAGTTCTTC; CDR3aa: CASSYHSGRAGEQFF
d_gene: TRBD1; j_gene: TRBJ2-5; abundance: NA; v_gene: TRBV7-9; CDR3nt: TGTGCCAGCAGCTCCGACAGGGGGCGCGTCCCGACCCAGTACTTC; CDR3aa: CASSSDRGRVPTQYF
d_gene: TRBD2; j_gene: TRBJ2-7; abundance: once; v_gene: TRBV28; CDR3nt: TGTGCCACCGGGGGCCTAGCGGGTTCCTACGAGCAGTACTTC; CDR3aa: CATGGLAGSYEQYF
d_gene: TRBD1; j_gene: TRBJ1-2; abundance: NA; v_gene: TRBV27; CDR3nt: TGTGCCAGCAGTATTCGGGCCGGGACAGTGCCTAACCCCTTC; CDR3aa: CASSIRAGTVPNPF
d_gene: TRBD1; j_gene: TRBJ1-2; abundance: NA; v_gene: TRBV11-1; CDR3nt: TGTGCCAGCAGCTTAGCCTGGACAGGCGATGCTGCTAACTATGGCTACACCTTC; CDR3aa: CASSLAWTGDAANYGYTF
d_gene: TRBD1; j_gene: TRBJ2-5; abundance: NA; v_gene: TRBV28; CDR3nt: TGTGCCAGCAGTTTTCCCGGACAGGCCGAACATGGGACCCAGTACTTC; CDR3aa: CASSFPGQAEHGTQYF
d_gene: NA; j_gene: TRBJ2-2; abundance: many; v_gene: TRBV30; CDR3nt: TGTGCCTGGAGGGATTCGGACTCCCACACCGGGGAGCTGTTTTTT; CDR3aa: CAWRDSDSHTGELFF
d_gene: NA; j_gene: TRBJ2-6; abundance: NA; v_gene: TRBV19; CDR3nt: TGTGCCAGCAGTTATAGGGCCAACGTCCTGACTTTC; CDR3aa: CASSYRANVLTF
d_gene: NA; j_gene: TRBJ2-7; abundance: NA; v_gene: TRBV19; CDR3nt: TGTGCCAGTAGTGGGACAACCTACGAGCAGTACTTC; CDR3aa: CASSGTTYEQYF